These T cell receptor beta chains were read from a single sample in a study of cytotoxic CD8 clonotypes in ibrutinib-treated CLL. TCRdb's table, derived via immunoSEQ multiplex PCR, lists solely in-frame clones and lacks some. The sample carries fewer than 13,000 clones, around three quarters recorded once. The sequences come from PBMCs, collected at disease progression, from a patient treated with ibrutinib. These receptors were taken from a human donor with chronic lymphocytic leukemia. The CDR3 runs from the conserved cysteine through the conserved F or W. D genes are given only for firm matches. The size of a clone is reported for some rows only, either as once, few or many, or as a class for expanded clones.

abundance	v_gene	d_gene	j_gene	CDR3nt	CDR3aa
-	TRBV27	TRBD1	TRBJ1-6	TGTGCCAGCAGTTTACGGACAGGGGTTTATAATTCACCCCTCCACTTT	CASSLRTGVYNSPLHF
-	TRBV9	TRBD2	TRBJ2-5	TGTGCCAGCAGCGATGGGACTAGCGGGGGGCGCGGGGAGACCCAGTACTTC	CASSDGTSGGRGETQYF
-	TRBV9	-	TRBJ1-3	TGTGCCAGCAGCGTAAGCCCTGGGGGAAACACCATATATTTT	CASSVSPGGNTIYF
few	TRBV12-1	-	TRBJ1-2	TGTGCCAGCAGCTTTGAAAATGGGGGAAGGAATGGCTACACCTTC	CASSFENGGRNGYTF
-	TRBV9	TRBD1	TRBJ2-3	TGTGCCAGCAGCTCCCGGACAGGGTACGGCACAGATACGCAGTATTTT	CASSSRTGYGTDTQYF
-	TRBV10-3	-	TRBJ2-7	TGTGCCATCAGTGAGCTCGGGCAGGGCCCCTACGAGCAGTACTTC	CAISELGQGPYEQYF
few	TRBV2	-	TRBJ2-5	TGTGCCAGCAGTGAAGATCGGGGAGCAGGGAGGCAAGAGACCCAGTACTTC	CASSEDRGAGRQETQYF
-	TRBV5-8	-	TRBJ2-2	TGTGCCAGCAGCTGGCAGGGAGTCACCGGGGAGCTGTTTTTT	CASSWQGVTGELFF
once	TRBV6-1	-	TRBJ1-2	TGTGCCAGCAGTGATGGAGGCGGGAGGGCAGGGAACTATGGCTACACCTTC	CASSDGGGRAGNYGYTF
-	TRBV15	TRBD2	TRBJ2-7	TGTGCCACCAGCAGGGCACCTGTAGCGGGAGGCGGCGGCTACGAGCAGTACTTC	CATSRAPVAGGGGYEQYF
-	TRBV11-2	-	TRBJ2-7	TGTGCCAGCAGCTTCCTGCCGGGACAAATAGCCTACGAGCAGTACTTC	CASSFLPGQIAYEQYF
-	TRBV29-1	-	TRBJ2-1	TGCAGCGTTCTCCCCGGACCCCTTGGGGGTGAGCAGTTCTTC	CSVLPGPLGGEQFF
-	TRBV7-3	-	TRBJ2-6	TGTGCCAGCAGCTTATACTCTGGGGCCAACGTCCTGACTTTC	CASSLYSGANVLTF
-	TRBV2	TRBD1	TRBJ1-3	TGTGCCAGCAGTCCGGACAGGGCTGGAAACACCATATATTTT	CASSPDRAGNTIYF
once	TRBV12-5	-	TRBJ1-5	TGTGCTAGTGCGACAGGAGATTATAGCAATCAGCCCCAGCATTTT	CASATGDYSNQPQHF
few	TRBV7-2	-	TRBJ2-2	TGTGCCAGCAGCTTATGGTCGAGGCGTAGTGCGAACACCGGGGAGCTGTTTTTT	CASSLWSRRSANTGELFF
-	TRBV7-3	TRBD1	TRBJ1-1	TGTGCCAGCATGAAGGGGGCGGGGAACACTGAAGCTTTCTTT	CASMKGAGNTEAFF
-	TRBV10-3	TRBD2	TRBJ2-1	TGTGCCATCAATGCCGGACTAGCGGGCAGCTCCTACAATGAGCAGTTCTTC	CAINAGLAGSSYNEQFF
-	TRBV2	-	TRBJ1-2	TGTGCCAGCAGTGGGACAGAGACCAACTATGGCTACACCTTC	CASSGTETNYGYTF
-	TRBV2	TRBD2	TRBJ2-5	TGTGCCAGCAGTGCAGGGACTAGTTTGCAAGAGACCCAGTACTTC	CASSAGTSLQETQYF
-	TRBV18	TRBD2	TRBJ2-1	TGTGCCAGCTCACCACCGATAACTAGCGGTATCAATGAGCAGTTCTTC	CASSPPITSGINEQFF
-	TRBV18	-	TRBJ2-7	TGTGCCAGCTCACCACGAGGACGACCCTACGAGCAGTACTTC	CASSPRGRPYEQYF
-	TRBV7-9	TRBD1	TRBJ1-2	TGTGCCAGCAGCACGGGACAGGGGAATGGCTACACCTTC	CASSTGQGNGYTF
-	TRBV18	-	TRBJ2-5	TGTGCCAGCGGGGGCCGGGAGACCCAGTACTTC	CASGGRETQYF
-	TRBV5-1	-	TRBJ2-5	TGCGCCAGCAGCTTCGCAGGGGTTAAGGCGGAGACCCAGTACTTC	CASSFAGVKAETQYF
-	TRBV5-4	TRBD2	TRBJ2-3	TGTGCCAGCAGCCTCGGACTAGCGGGCACAGATACGCAGTATTTT	CASSLGLAGTDTQYF
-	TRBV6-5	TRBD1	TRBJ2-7	TGTGCCAGCAGTTCCCGGGACAGGGGCTACGAGCAGTACTTC	CASSSRDRGYEQYF
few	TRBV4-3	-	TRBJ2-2	TGCGCCAGCAGCCAAGGAAGAGCCGGGGAGCTGTTTTTT	CASSQGRAGELFF
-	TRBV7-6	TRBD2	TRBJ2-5	TGTGCCAGCAGCCCGGAAGGACTAGTTGCAGAGACCCAGTACTTC	CASSPEGLVAETQYF
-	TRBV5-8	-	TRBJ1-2	TGTGCCAGCAGCTTTTACCCTACGAGTGACTATGGCTACACCTTC	CASSFYPTSDYGYTF
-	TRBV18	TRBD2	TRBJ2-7	TGTGCCAGCTCCCGGGCGGGGGGCCTCTACGAGCAGTACTTC	CASSRAGGLYEQYF
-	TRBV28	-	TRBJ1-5	TGTGCCAGCAGGGAATGGGAGGTCAATCAGCCCCAGCATTTT	CASREWEVNQPQHF
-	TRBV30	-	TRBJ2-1	TGTGCCTGGAGAGTAGATTACAATGAGCAGTTCTTC	CAWRVDYNEQFF
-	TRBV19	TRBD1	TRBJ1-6	TGTGCCAGTTCCGCTCGGGACAGCCGCTCCTATAATTCACCCCTCCACTTT	CASSARDSRSYNSPLHF
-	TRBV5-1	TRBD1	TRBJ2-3	TGCGCCAGCAGTCGGACAGGGACCGATACGCAGTATTTT	CASSRTGTDTQYF
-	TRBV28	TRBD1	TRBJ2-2	TGTGCCAGCAGTTTGTGGGGACAGGGGTACACCGGGGAGCTGTTTTTT	CASSLWGQGYTGELFF
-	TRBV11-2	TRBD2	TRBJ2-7	TGTGCCAGCAGCCAAGATGTACCCCGGGAGGGCCTCTACGAGCAGTACTTC	CASSQDVPREGLYEQYF
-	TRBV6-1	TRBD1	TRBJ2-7	TGTGCCAGCAGTCCCCCGGGACAGGGGGCTACGTGGCAGTACTTC	CASSPPGQGATWQYF
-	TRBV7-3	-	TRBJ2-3	TGTGCCAGCAGCTTATGGTCAGATACGCAGTATTTT	CASSLWSDTQYF
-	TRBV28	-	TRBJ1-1	TGTGCCAGCAGTTTATCTTGGGATACCGCCGGCACTGAAGCTTTCTTT	CASSLSWDTAGTEAFF
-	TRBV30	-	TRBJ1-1	TGTGCCTGGAGTGTATACGGCGCGACAGAAGCTTTCTTT	CAWSVYGATEAFF
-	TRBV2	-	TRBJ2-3	TGTGCCAGCAGTGAGGACCGGGGCCGCACAGATACGCAGTATTTT	CASSEDRGRTDTQYF
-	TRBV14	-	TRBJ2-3	TGTGCCAGCAGCCAAGTTCGAGGGTTGGTAGATACGCAGTATTTT	CASSQVRGLVDTQYF
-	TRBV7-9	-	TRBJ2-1	TGTGCCAGCAGCTTGGCCAGGGCAGTGGGCAATGAGCAGTTCTTC	CASSLARAVGNEQFF
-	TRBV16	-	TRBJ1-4	TGTGCCAGCAGCCATTCTTACGTTGATGAAAAACTGTTTTTT	CASSHSYVDEKLFF